The sequence of this TCR beta chain was determined in a study of cytomegalovirus exposure and HLA in healthy donors. General study results and limits: DRB1 had the most TCR associations and HLA-C the fewest, a later analysis found, with rates varying by HLA locus. Highly shared sequence variants in one cluster were likely a sequencing artifact. Later work found most CMV-associated TCR beta chains apparently HLA-restricted.

This clone has a single count. Its antigen is not identified. CDR1 is SGHAT, CDR2 FQNNGV, per germline. The junction had 7 bases not matched to a gene; V was cut back by 3 bases and J by 4 bases. The CDR3 loop spans 15 amino acids. Vbeta (60) and Jbeta (13) primers were used in the PCR. Profiled with immunoSEQ multiplex PCR; TCRdb holds only in-frame clones, not every one. The sample shows about 150,000 clones, around 85% of them seen only once. The chain is built from TRBV11-2 and TRBJ1-1; 8 bases align to TRBD1. The receptor was derived from a boy aged 2-15 years in good health and CMV-seronegative. The source material was PBMCs. The CDR3 DNA follows: TGTGCCAGCAGCTTCCTGGGACAGGCCTTCACTGAAGCTTTCTTT. It is translated as CASSFLGQAFTEAFF.